This T cell receptor (beta chain) was recorded in a study of T cell clonotyping in hematopoietic cell transplantation. Overall study context: Recipient samples before transplant were obtained post-cytoreduction. Study results and caveats: After transplant, recipient diversity fell while pathologically expanded clonotypes grew through day 180. At the given depth, recipient repertoires were over 95% de novo clonotypes.

The protocol was immunoSEQ multiplex PCR, while the TCRdb copy is restricted to in-frame clones and leaves out a portion. The data show around 19,000 clones, approximately 85% seen once. Documented time point: recipient sample about 28 days before transplant, after cytoreduction. A remark on this clone: The antigen remains unidentified.

There are 13 residues in the CDR3. In germline, CDR1 is SGHAT, CDR2 FQNNGV. Trimming stripped 5 bases from V and 1 base from J, with 8 bases between. This clonotype was obtained from a middle-aged man with acute myeloid leukemia. Some clones in this sample may be carry-over from other donors' samples. The chain links TRBV11-2 to TRBJ1-1, with unresolved D. This specimen consisted of peripheral blood mononuclear cells, obtained before stem cell transplant. CDR3 DNA: TGTGCCAGCAGCGACACAGAGAACACTGAAGCTTTCTTT. Amino acids: CASSDTENTEAFF.